The rows below give T cell receptor beta chains drawn from one sample of a study of blood T cell repertoires in COVID-19. The table came from immunoSEQ multiplex PCR; TCRdb's copy has only in-frame clones and leaves some out. The data hold 40,000 to 55,000 clones, with 91% observed a single time. The sequenced sample consisted of peripheral blood. The receptors originated from a man aged 65 to 85 with active COVID-19. Each CDR3 is given with its conserved first and last residue. The order of the fields is J gene, D gene, V gene, clone size, CDR3 DNA, CDR3 protein. The D gene is left open where the match is weak. Clone size appears in some rows only: once, few, many, or a class for an expanded clone.

TRBJ2-6 | . | TRBV7-2 | . | TGTGCCAGCAGCTTAACCCTGGACAGCTCTGGGGCCAACGTCCTGACTTTC | CASSLTLDSSGANVLTF
TRBJ2-2 | . | TRBV7-5 | . | TGTGCCAGAAGCTTAACGACTAGCGGGGGGGCCACCGGGGAGCTGTTTTTT | CARSLTTSGGATGELFF
TRBJ2-3 | . | TRBV12-2 | once | TGTGCAAGTCGCCCCAGAGGGACTGGCACAGATACGCAGTATTTT | CASRPRGTGTDTQYF
TRBJ2-7 | . | TRBV19 | . | TGTGCCAGTAGTATTAGTCCCGGGAACTACGAGCAGTACTTC | CASSISPGNYEQYF
TRBJ1-5 | TRBD1 | TRBV19 | . | TGTGCCAGTAGTATTTTTTACAGGGGGCCGGCTAGCAATCAGCCCCAGCATTTT | CASSIFYRGPASNQPQHF
TRBJ2-2 | TRBD1 | TRBV4-2 | . | TGTGCCAGCAGCCCAGGGACAGGGGATGATAACACCGGGGAGCTGTTTTTT | CASSPGTGDDNTGELFF
TRBJ2-5 | . | TRBV7-5 | . | TGTGCCAGAAGCCCCCAAGGACAGTACCAAGAGACCCAGTACTTC | CARSPQGQYQETQYF
TRBJ1-5 | TRBD1 | TRBV4-1 | . | TGCGCCAGCAGACAAACAGGGGGCAATCAGCCCCAGCATTTT | CASRQTGGNQPQHF
TRBJ2-2 | . | TRBV29-1 | once | TGCAGCGCCGGGACACCGAACACCGGGGAGCTGTTTTTT | CSAGTPNTGELFF
TRBJ2-3 | TRBD2 | TRBV11-2 | . | TGTGCCAGCAGCTCGGGAGGTCACGATACGCAGTATTTT | CASSSGGHDTQYF
TRBJ2-1 | . | TRBV10-1 | . | TGCGCCAGCAGTGAGTCAACGGCAGGGTCCTACAATGAGCAGTTCTTC | CASSESTAGSYNEQFF
TRBJ2-7 | TRBD1 | TRBV9 | . | TGTGCCAGCAGCGTAGGGACAGGGGTCGAGCAGTACTTC | CASSVGTGVEQYF
TRBJ1-2 | . | TRBV2 | . | TGTGCCAGCAGTGAATACGTGGGGGGGAAAGGCTACACCTTC | CASSEYVGGKGYTF
TRBJ2-7 | . | TRBV10-3 | . | TGTGCCATCCGACAGGAAAGCTCCTACGAGCAGTACTTC | CAIRQESSYEQYF
TRBJ1-1 | . | TRBV27 | . | TGTGCCAGCCTCCCGCGAGGGGGGAACACTGAAGCTTTCTTT | CASLPRGGNTEAFF
TRBJ1-5 | . | TRBV2 | . | TGTGCCAGCAGTGATCGGTTACAGGGAAATCAGCCCCAGCATTTT | CASSDRLQGNQPQHF
TRBJ1-5 | TRBD1 | TRBV19 | . | TGTGCCAGTAGTATAGGGACAGGGTACCAGCCCCAGCATTTT | CASSIGTGYQPQHF